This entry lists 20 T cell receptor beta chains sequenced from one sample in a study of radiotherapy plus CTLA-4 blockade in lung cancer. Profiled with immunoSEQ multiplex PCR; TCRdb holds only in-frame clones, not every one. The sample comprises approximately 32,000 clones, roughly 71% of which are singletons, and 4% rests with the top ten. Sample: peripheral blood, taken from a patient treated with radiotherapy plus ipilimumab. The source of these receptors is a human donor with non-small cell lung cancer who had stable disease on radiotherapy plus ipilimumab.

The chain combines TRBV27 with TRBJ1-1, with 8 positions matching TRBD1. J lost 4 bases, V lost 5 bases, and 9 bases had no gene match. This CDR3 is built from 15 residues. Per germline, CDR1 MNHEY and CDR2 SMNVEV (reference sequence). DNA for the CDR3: TGTGCCAGCAGTCCCCGGGACAGGAGGAGCACTGAAGCTTTCTTT. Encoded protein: CASSPRDRRSTEAFF.

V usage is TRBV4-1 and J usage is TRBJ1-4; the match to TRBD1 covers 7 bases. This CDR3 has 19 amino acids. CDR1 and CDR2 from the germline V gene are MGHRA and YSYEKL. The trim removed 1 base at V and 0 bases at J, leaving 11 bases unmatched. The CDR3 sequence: CASSQAGTAGSATNEKLFF. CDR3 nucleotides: TGCGCCAGCAGCCAAGCCGGGACAGCCGGTTCTGCAACTAATGAAAAACTGTTTTTT.

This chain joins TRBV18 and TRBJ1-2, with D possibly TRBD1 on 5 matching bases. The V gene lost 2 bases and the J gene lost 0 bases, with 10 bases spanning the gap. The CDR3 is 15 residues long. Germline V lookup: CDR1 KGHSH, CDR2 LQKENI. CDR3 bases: TGTGCCAGCTCACCAGGGGCCGGAGCTAACTATGGCTACACCTTC. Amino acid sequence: CASSPGAGANYGYTF.

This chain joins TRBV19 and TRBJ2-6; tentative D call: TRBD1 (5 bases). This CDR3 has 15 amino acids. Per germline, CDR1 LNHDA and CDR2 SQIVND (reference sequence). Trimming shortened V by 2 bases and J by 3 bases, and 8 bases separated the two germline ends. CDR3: CASSIQGFGANVLTF. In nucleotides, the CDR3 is TGTGCCAGTAGTATACAGGGCTTTGGGGCCAACGTCCTGACTTTC. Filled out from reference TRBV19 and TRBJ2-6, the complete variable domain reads DGGITQSPKYLFRKEGQNVTLSCEQNLNHDAMYWYRQDPGQGLRLIYYSQIVNDFQKGDIAEGYSVSREKKESFPLTVTSAQKNPTAFYLCASSIQGFGANVLTFGAGSRLTVL.

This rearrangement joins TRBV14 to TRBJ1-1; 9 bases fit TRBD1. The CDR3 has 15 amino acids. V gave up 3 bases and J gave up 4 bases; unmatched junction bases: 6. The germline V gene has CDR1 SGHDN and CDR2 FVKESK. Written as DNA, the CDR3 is TGTGCCAGCAGCCACGGACAGGGGTACGGCACTGAAGCTTTCTTT. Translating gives CASSHGQGYGTEAFF.

The CDR3 is CASSESLRGQTQYF. The CDR3 bases are TGTGCCAGCAGTGAAAGTCTCCGGGGTCAGACCCAGTACTTC. The chain has TRBV6-1 and TRBJ2-5, with a tentative D call TRBD2 (5 bases). CDR3 length equals 14 residues. The germline V gene has CDR1 MNHNS and CDR2 SASEGT. V lost 2 bases to trimming and J lost 6 bases, with 13 bases between them.

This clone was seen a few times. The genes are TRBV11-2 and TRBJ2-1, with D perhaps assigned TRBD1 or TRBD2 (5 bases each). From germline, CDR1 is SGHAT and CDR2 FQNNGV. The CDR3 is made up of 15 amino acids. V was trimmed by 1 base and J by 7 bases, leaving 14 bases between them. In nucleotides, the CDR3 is TGTGCCAGCAGCTTAGTCGCTGGGGGAGCTAATGAGCAGTTCTTC. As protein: CASSLVAGGANEQFF.

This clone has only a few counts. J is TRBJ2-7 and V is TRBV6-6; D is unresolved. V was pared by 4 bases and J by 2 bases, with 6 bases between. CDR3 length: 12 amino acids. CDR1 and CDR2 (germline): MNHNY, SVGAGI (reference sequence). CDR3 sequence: CASSLRAYEQYF. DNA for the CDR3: TGTGCCAGCAGTTTGCGAGCCTACGAGCAGTACTTC.

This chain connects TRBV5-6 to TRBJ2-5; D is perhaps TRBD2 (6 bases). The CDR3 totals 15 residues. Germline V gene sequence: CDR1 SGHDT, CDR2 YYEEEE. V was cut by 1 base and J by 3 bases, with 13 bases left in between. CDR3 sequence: CASSLPGIAEETQYF. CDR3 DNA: TGTGCCAGCAGCTTGCCAGGGATAGCGGAAGAGACCCAGTACTTC.

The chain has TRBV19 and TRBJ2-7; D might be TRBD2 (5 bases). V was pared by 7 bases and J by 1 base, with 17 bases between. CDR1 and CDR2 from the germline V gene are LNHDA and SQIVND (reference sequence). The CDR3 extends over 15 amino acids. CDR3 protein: CASTPTGLVSYEQYF. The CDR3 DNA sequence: TGTGCCAGTACCCCAACCGGACTGGTTTCCTACGAGCAGTACTTC.

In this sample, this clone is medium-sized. CDR3 DNA: TGCGCCAGCAGCTTGGGCAGTTCCTCTGGAAACACCATATATTTT. It encodes CASSLGSSSGNTIYF. The chain employs TRBV5-1 and TRBJ1-3; D unclear. CDR1 is SGHRS, CDR2 YFSETQ, per germline. CDR3 length: 15 amino acids. V was cut by 0 bases and J by 0 bases, with 7 bases left in between.

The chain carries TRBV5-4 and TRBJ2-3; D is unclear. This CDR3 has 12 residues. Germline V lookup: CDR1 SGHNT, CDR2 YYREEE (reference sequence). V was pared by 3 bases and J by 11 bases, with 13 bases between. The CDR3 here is CASSSLGFLQYF. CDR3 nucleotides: TGTGCCAGCAGCTCACTTGGTTTCCTGCAGTATTTT.

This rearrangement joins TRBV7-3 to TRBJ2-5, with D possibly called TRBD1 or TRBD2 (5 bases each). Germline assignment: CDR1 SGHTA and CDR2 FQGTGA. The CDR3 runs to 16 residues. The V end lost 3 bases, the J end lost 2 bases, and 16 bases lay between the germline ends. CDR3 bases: TGTGCCAGCAGCTTGGGAAACGGGGCTTCTCAAGAGACCCAGTACTTC. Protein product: CASSLGNGASQETQYF.

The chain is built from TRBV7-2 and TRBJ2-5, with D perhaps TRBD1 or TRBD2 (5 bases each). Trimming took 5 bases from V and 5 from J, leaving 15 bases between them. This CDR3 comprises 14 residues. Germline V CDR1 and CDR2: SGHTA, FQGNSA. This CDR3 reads CASSARPGRETQYF. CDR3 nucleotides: TGTGCCAGCAGCGCCCGGCCGGGGCGGGAGACCCAGTACTTC.

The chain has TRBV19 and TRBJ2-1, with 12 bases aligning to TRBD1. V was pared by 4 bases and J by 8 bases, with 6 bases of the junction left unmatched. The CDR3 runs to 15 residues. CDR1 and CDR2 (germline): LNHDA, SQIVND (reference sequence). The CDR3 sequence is CASSTGQGARHEQFF. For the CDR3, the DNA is TGTGCCAGTAGTACGGGACAGGGGGCGCGTCATGAGCAGTTCTTC.

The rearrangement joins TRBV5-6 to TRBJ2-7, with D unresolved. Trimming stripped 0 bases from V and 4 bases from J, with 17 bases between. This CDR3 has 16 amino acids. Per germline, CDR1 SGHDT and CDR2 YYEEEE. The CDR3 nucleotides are TGTGCCAGCAGCTTGGGACCGCCAGGCCTTAATTACGAGCAGTACTTC. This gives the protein CASSLGPPGLNYEQYF. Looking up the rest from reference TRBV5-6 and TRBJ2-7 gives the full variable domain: DAGVTQSPTHLIKTRGQQVTLRCSPKSGHDTVSWYQQALGQGPQFIFQYYEEEERQRGNFPDRFSGHQFPNYSSELNVNALLLGDSALYLCASSLGPPGLNYEQYFGPGTRLTVT.

CDR3 amino acids: CASSLTGWMDGVTEAFF. The CDR3 nucleotides read TGTGCCAGCAGCTTAACCGGGTGGATGGACGGGGTCACTGAAGCTTTCTTT. The genes are TRBV7-3 and TRBJ1-1; unclear D gene. The V gene lost 0 bases and the J gene lost 4 bases, with 18 bases spanning the gap. Germline CDR1 SGHTA, CDR2 FQGTGA. This CDR3 has 17 amino acids.

CDR3 protein: CAITPGTGYNGELFF. Written as DNA, the CDR3 is TGTGCCATCACCCCCGGGACAGGGTATAACGGGGAGCTGTTTTTT. J is TRBJ2-2 and V is TRBV10-3; TRBD1 matches 9 bases. Germline loops: CDR1 ENHRY, CDR2 SYGVKD. The CDR3 consists of 15 residues. J was trimmed by 7 bases and V by 7 bases; bases with no gene match: 10.

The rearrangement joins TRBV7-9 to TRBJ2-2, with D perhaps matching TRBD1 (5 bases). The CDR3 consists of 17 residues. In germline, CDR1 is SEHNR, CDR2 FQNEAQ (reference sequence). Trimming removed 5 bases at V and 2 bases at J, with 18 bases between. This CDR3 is CASSPQGPLINTGELFF. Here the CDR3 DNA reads TGTGCCAGCAGCCCCCAGGGTCCTCTCATAAACACCGGGGAGCTGTTTTTT.

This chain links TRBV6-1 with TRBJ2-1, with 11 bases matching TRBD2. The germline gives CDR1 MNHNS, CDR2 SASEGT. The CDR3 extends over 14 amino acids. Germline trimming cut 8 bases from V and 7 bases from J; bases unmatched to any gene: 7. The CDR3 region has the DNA TGTGCCAGCCAAACTAGCGGGAGTCTAAATGAGCAGTTCTTC. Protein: CASQTSGSLNEQFF.